The 25 T cell receptor beta chains in this list originate from one sample, sequenced in a study of blood T cell repertoires in COVID-19. The method was immunoSEQ multiplex PCR; TCRdb's version includes in-frame clones alone and lacks a portion of them. The profile covers approximately 280,000 clones, with roughly 86% appearing a single time and about 2.7% taken by the ten largest. The specimen was PBMCs or T cells enriched from blood (not recorded which). The receptors originated from a woman under 30 who had recovered from COVID-19.

Written as DNA, the CDR3 is TGTGCCAGCAGTCCAGGGGCCTATGGCTACACCTTC. Its translation is CASSPGAYGYTF. This chain links TRBV5-6 with TRBJ1-2; D might be TRBD1 (6 bases). The CDR3 has 12 amino acids. Germline values: CDR1 SGHDT, CDR2 YYEEEE. V lost 5 bases and J lost 4, with 9 bases in between.

The rearrangement joins TRBV3-1 (or the pseudogene TRBV3-2) to TRBJ2-1, with 14 bases fitting TRBD2. This CDR3 contains 18 residues. V shed 4 bases, J shed 5 bases, and the junction held 10 bases outside the gene matches. Looked up from germline, CDR1 is LGHDT and CDR2 is YNNKEL (reference sequence). Here the CDR3 reads CASSPRLAGGRLDNEQFF. CDR3 DNA sequence: TGTGCCAGCAGCCCCCGACTAGCGGGGGGGCGGCTGGACAATGAGCAGTTCTTC.

The V call is TRBV12-3 or TRBV12-4, the J call TRBJ1-1, with 7 nucleotides matching TRBD1. The length of the CDR3 is 13 residues. The V gene end was trimmed by 8 bases and the J gene end by 4 bases; junction bases not matched to a gene: 7. The CDR3 DNA reads as TGTGCCAGCGACGACAGGGTAGGCACTGAAGCTTTCTTT. Translating gives CASDDRVGTEAFF.

V and J are TRBV4-1 and TRBJ2-3; 13 bases agree with TRBD2. Germline V lookup: CDR1 MGHRA, CDR2 YSYEKL. The CDR3 sequence is 15 residues long. The trim removed 8 bases at V and 5 bases at J, leaving 7 bases unmatched. CDR3 in amino acids: CASGGLAGRVDTQYF. CDR3 bases: TGCGCCAGCGGGGGACTAGCGGGACGTGTAGATACGCAGTATTTT.

The chain has TRBV19 and TRBJ1-2; D not resolved. The CDR3 has 15 amino acids. From germline, CDR1 is LNHDA and CDR2 SQIVND (reference sequence). Trimming took 4 bases from V and 5 from J, leaving 17 bases between them. The CDR3 DNA reads as TGTGCCAGTAGTACTCGAGCGGAGGGCACTTATGGCTACACCTTC. Protein sequence: CASSTRAEGTYGYTF.

The chain uses TRBV2 and TRBJ2-3; no clear D. The CDR3 is made up of 13 amino acids. The V gene lost 4 bases and the J gene lost 3 bases, with 8 bases spanning the gap. Germline loops: CDR1 SNHLY, CDR2 FYNNEI. The CDR3 here is CASSVSRTDTQYF. The CDR3 bases are TGTGCCAGCAGTGTTTCCAGAACAGATACGCAGTATTTT.

The J gene is TRBJ1-3, the V gene TRBV30; a weak D match, TRBD1 (5 bases). CDR1 is GTSNPN and CDR2 is SVGIG in the germline V gene (reference sequence). The CDR3 runs to 15 residues. V shed 2 bases and J shed 2 bases, with 13 bases lying between them. The CDR3 protein is CAWSQRAGPGNTIYF. CDR3 DNA sequence: TGTGCCTGGAGTCAACGCGCGGGACCTGGAAACACCATATATTTT.

The chain combines TRBV12-3 or TRBV12-4 with TRBJ2-3; the D is unclear. Trimming took 8 bases from V and 1 from J, leaving 10 bases between them. The length of the CDR3 is 13 residues. The CDR3 region is CASVIRGTDTQYF. Written as DNA, the CDR3 is TGTGCCAGCGTGATTCGGGGCACAGATACGCAGTATTTT.

The V and J genes are TRBV27 and TRBJ2-1, with 12 nucleotides matching TRBD1. CDR1 and CDR2 (germline): MNHEY, SMNVEV (reference sequence). The J segment lost 4 bases and the V segment lost 0 bases, leaving 4 bases of the junction unmatched. CDR3 size: 17 residues. The CDR3 spells CASSLSGTGGGYNEQFF. CDR3 nucleotides: TGTGCCAGCAGTTTATCGGGGACAGGGGGCGGGTACAATGAGCAGTTCTTC.

The sample holds a few counts of this clone. The V and J genes are TRBV27 and TRBJ1-2; 8 bases line up with TRBD1. This CDR3 comprises 16 residues. In germline, CDR1 is MNHEY, CDR2 SMNVEV (reference sequence). The V and J ends lost 5 bases and 0 bases, in that order; junction bases with no gene match: 8. The CDR3 nucleotides are TGTGCCAGCAGTCCCACACGACAGGGGCCTAACTATGGCTACACCTTC. As protein: CASSPTRQGPNYGYTF.

The V and J genes are TRBV5-1 and TRBJ1-4; TRBD1 is a possible D gene (5 bases). V gave up 1 base and J gave up 10 bases, with 20 bases separating them. CDR1 and CDR2 from the germline V gene are SGHRS and YFSETQ. The CDR3 is 16 residues long. The CDR3 loop is CASSLQAGAAGGKLFF. In DNA form, the CDR3 reads TGCGCCAGCAGCTTGCAAGCTGGGGCTGCGGGGGGAAAACTGTTTTTT.

The chain joins TRBV15 to TRBJ1-1; D is unclear. Germline-derived CDR1 and CDR2 are LNHNV and YYDKDF (reference sequence). There are 12 residues in the CDR3. Trimming cost V 3 bases and J 5 bases, with 7 bases left between them. DNA of the CDR3: TGTGCCACCAGCAGCGGAGCAACTGAAGCTTTCTTT. As protein: CATSSGATEAFF.

The CDR3 DNA reads as TGTGCCAGCTCTTCAGGGGGCAGGGGCTACACCTTC. Translation gives CASSSGGRGYTF. The chain recombines TRBV18 with TRBJ1-2; 8 nucleotides agree with TRBD1. V shed 6 bases and J 8 bases; nucleotides not matched to a gene: 5. This CDR3 comprises 12 residues. In germline, CDR1 is KGHSH, CDR2 LQKENI.

The chain links TRBV15 to TRBJ2-3, with no clear D. The germline gives CDR1 LNHNV, CDR2 YYDKDF (reference sequence). This CDR3 region has 10 residues. V was clipped by 5 bases and J by 13 bases, with 10 bases between them. CDR3 amino acids: CATSAVTEYF. CDR3 sequence (DNA): TGTGCCACCAGCGCCGTCACAGAGTATTTT.

The chain employs TRBV28 and TRBJ2-1; 7 bases line up with TRBD2. This CDR3 is built from 16 residues. CDR1 and CDR2 (germline): MDHEN, SYDVKM. The junction had 12 bases not matched to a gene; V was cut back by 5 bases and J by 5 bases. The CDR3 DNA reads as TGTGCCAGCAGTAACCCTAGCGGTAGTGGGAACAATGAGCAGTTCTTC. It yields the protein CASSNPSGSGNNEQFF.

This clone appeared a few times. The V and J genes are TRBV28 and TRBJ1-2, with 7 bases that match TRBD1. CDR3 length equals 14 residues. The V gene's germline CDR1 is MDHEN and CDR2 SYDVKM. The trim removed 6 bases at V and 4 bases at J, leaving 8 bases unmatched. CDR3 amino acids: CASSPGQFSYGYTF. The CDR3 DNA follows: TGTGCCAGCAGCCCGGGACAGTTCTCCTATGGCTACACCTTC.

The CDR3: CASSTTTGSNGYTF. The CDR3 DNA reads as TGTGCCAGCAGTACCACGACAGGGTCCAATGGCTACACCTTC. V is TRBV27 and J is TRBJ1-2; 7 nucleotides agree with TRBD1. V dropped 5 bases and J dropped 6; count of bases not matched to a gene: 9. Germline V lookup: CDR1 MNHEY, CDR2 SMNVEV (reference sequence). CDR3 length: 14 residues.

This clone appeared once. J is TRBJ1-2 and V is TRBV15, with D possibly matching TRBD1 (5 bases). The V end was cut by 5 bases, the J end by 8 bases, with 30 bases between. The CDR3 is 18 residues long. Germline V gives CDR1 LNHNV, CDR2 YYDKDF (reference sequence). The DNA of the CDR3 is TGTGCCACCAGCGAATTTGTTTCGACAGAACTCGGGGGGAACGGCTACACCTTC. Protein product: CATSEFVSTELGGNGYTF. The full variable domain, with the rest looked up from reference TRBV15 and TRBJ1-2, is DAMVIQNPRYQVTQFGKPVTLSCSQTLNHNVMYWYQQKSSQAPKLLFHYYDKDFNNEADTPDNFQSRRPNTSFCFLDIRSPGLGDTAMYLCATSEFVSTELGGNGYTFGSGTRLTVV.

The gene calls are TRBV28 and TRBJ2-7, with D possibly being TRBD2 (5 bases). Germline V gene sequence: CDR1 MDHEN, CDR2 SYDVKM. CDR3 size: 13 residues. Trimming took off 2 bases at V and 6 bases at J, with 11 bases between the two ends. The CDR3 DNA is TGTGCCAGCAGTTTAATGGGAGACGGCGAGCAGTACTTC. Residues: CASSLMGDGEQYF. Combining the CDR3 with reference TRBV28 and TRBJ2-7 gives the whole variable domain DVKVTQSSRYLVKRTGEKVFLECVQDMDHENMFWYRQDPGLGLRLIYFSYDVKMKEKGDIPEGYSVSREKKERFSLILESASTNQTSMYLCASSLMGDGEQYFGPGTRLTVT.

This clone was observed many times. The chain carries TRBV2 and TRBJ2-7, with D tentatively TRBD1 (5 bases). The germline V gene encodes CDR1 SNHLY and CDR2 FYNNEI. With 10 bases removed from V and 3 bases from J, the gap between germline ends came to 16 bases. This CDR3 spans 13 amino acids. CDR3 sequence (DNA): TGTGCCACCCAAAGGGATACAGGCTACGAGCAGTACTTC. It specifies CATQRDTGYEQYF.

The chain uses TRBV6-2 or TRBV6-3 and TRBJ1-2; D not resolved. Germline-derived CDR1 and CDR2 are MNHEY and SVGEGT. V was shortened by 4 bases and J by 0 bases, with 9 bases between the two germline ends. This CDR3 spans 14 amino acids. The CDR3 protein is CASSWGGPNYGYTF. CDR3 bases: TGTGCCAGCAGTTGGGGAGGACCTAACTATGGCTACACCTTC.

Comments on this clone: The junction does not match germline at one end; this may be a read error. This chain joins TRBV19 and TRBJ2-7, with TRBD2 matching 8 bases. This CDR3 comprises 16 residues. Germline CDR1 and CDR2: LNHDA and SQIVND (reference sequence). The CDR3 nucleotides are TGTGCCATCTTAACGCTTTCCCGCAGCGGGAGCACCTCCCTCCACTTC. It encodes CAILTLSRSGSTSLHF.

V and J are TRBV27 and TRBJ1-4, with TRBD1 matching 7 bases. Germline CDR1 reads MNHEY; CDR2 reads SMNVEV (reference sequence). V lost 6 bases, J lost 6 bases, and 10 bases stayed unmatched. The CDR3 loop spans 15 amino acids. Here the CDR3 DNA reads TGTGCCAGCAGCCCAGACAGGGATGCTTATGAAAAACTGTTTTTT. The encoded protein is CASSPDRDAYEKLFF.

J is TRBJ1-4 and V is TRBV28; D not resolved. The germline gives CDR1 MDHEN, CDR2 SYDVKM. This CDR3 region has 17 residues. Trimming left V 5 bases short and J 5 bases short, with 21 bases between. CDR3 residues: CASSPPGEEAFNEKLFF. The CDR3 DNA is TGTGCCAGCAGTCCCCCCGGGGAGGAGGCCTTCAATGAAAAACTGTTTTTT. Full variable domain (rest looked up from reference TRBV28 and TRBJ1-4): DVKVTQSSRYLVKRTGEKVFLECVQDMDHENMFWYRQDPGLGLRLIYFSYDVKMKEKGDIPEGYSVSREKKERFSLILESASTNQTSMYLCASSPPGEEAFNEKLFFGSGTQLSVL.

The CDR3 loop is CASSMLSTSSYNEQFF. The CDR3 nucleotides are TGCGCCAGCAGCATGCTTAGCACCTCCTCCTACAATGAGCAGTTCTTC. The genes are TRBV5-1 and TRBJ2-1; D is uncertain. The CDR3 covers 16 residues. Trimming removed 4 bases from V and 0 bases from J, with 14 bases in between. Per germline, CDR1 SGHRS and CDR2 YFSETQ. Supplemented by reference TRBV5-1 and TRBJ2-1, the full variable domain reads KAGVTQTPRYLIKTRGQQVTLSCSPISGHRSVSWYQQTPGQGLQFLFEYFSETQRNKGNFPGRFSGRQFSNSRSEMNVSTLELGDSALYLCASSMLSTSSYNEQFFGPGTRLTVL.